One and the same sample provided the 29 T cell receptor beta chains below, sequenced in a study of T-cell memory formation after mild COVID-19. Via MiXCR, TCRdb re-called the 5' RACE reads, giving one row per CDR3 protein. The table records about 350,000 distinct CDR3 sequences, roughly an eighth of them present only once. The sample consisted of PBMCs or a T cell subset sorted from them (not recorded which). All receptors derive from a man aged 18 to 35 who had mild COVID-19 (a few samples of this study predate the infection). Cell type and time point are not known.

The J gene is TRBJ2-1, the V gene TRBV6-5, with 7 bases fitting TRBD2. V shed 0 bases, J shed 5 bases, and the junction held 16 bases outside the gene matches. The germline CDR1 and CDR2 sequences are MNHEY and SVGAGI. CDR3 length: 19 amino acids. CDR3 region: CASSYSAWGGGVKDNEQFF. Here the CDR3 DNA reads TGTGCCAGCAGTTACTCGGCGTGGGGCGGGGGAGTTAAGGACAATGAGCAGTTCTTC.

This rearrangement joins TRBV7-9 to TRBJ2-7, with a tentative D call TRBD2 (5 bases). This CDR3 has 15 amino acids. The V gene lost 5 bases and the J gene lost 2 bases, with 16 bases spanning the gap. Germline CDR1 is SEHNR and CDR2 is FQNEAQ (reference sequence). The CDR3 loop reads CASSRSDSGAYEQYV. CDR3 in DNA: TGTGCCAGCAGCCGCTCGGACTCCGGAGCCTACGAGCAGTACGTC.

The chain is built from TRBV7-6 and TRBJ1-4, with 9 positions matching TRBD1. CDR3 length: 14 amino acids. Per germline, CDR1 SGHVS and CDR2 FNYEAQ. Germline trimming cut 5 bases from V and 8 bases from J; bases unmatched to any gene: 6. Here the CDR3 DNA reads TGTGCCAGCAGCCGAACAGGGGGCCAGGAAAAACTGTTTTTT. Protein product: CASSRTGGQEKLFF.

This clonotype was recorded at least ten times. The J gene is TRBJ2-7, the V gene TRBV5-1, with 10 nucleotides matching TRBD1. The CDR3 consists of 16 residues. Germline assignment: CDR1 SGHRS and CDR2 YFSETQ. V shed 4 bases and J 2 bases; nucleotides not matched to a gene: 9. The CDR3 protein is CASSAADRGRAYEQYF. CDR3 DNA sequence: TGCGCCAGCAGCGCGGCGGACAGGGGGAGGGCCTACGAGCAGTACTTC.

J is TRBJ2-2 and V is TRBV25-1; D might be TRBD1 (6 bases). Germline CDR1 MGHDK, CDR2 SYGVNS. The CDR3 extends over 16 amino acids. Trimming took off 3 bases at V and 2 bases at J, with 13 bases between the two ends. For the CDR3, the DNA is TGTGCCAGCAGTGACCCGGGCAGGGGTAACACCGGGGAGCTGTTTTTT. Its protein is CASSDPGRGNTGELFF. The full variable domain, with the rest looked up from reference TRBV25-1 and TRBJ2-2, is EADIYQTPRYLVIGTGKKITLECSQTMGHDKMYWYQQDPGMELHLIHYSYGVNSTEKGDLSSESTVSRIRTEHFPLTLESARPSHTSQYLCASSDPGRGNTGELFFGEGSRLTVL.

V and J are TRBV11-2 and TRBJ2-7, with no clear D. Trimming took 1 base from V and 4 from J, leaving 8 bases between them. CDR1 SGHAT and CDR2 FQNNGV come from the germline V gene. The CDR3 has 13 amino acids. This chain's CDR3 is CASSLVSEYEQYF. The DNA of the CDR3 is TGTGCCAGCAGCTTAGTGTCAGAATACGAGCAGTACTTC.

There are a few counts of this clonotype. The chain links TRBV6-6 to TRBJ2-7; tentative D call: TRBD2 (6 bases). This CDR3 is 14 amino acids long. Trimming shortened V by 0 bases and J by 7 bases, and 13 bases separated the two germline ends. Germline assignment: CDR1 MNHNY and CDR2 SVGAGI (reference sequence). The CDR3 spells CASSYSSGLLEQYV. CDR3 sequence (DNA): TGTGCCAGCAGTTACTCCTCGGGACTTTTGGAGCAGTACGTC.

The chain has TRBV7-9 and TRBJ2-5; D perhaps matches TRBD2 (6 bases). This CDR3 is 13 amino acids long. In germline, CDR1 is SEHNR, CDR2 FQNEAQ (reference sequence). Trimming shortened V by 3 bases and J by 4 bases, and 9 bases separated the two germline ends. The chain's CDR3 is CASSFGGVETQYF. The CDR3 bases are TGTGCCAGCAGCTTCGGGGGTGTAGAGACCCAGTACTTC.

Many counts were recorded for this clonotype. CDR3 loop: CASSNMNTEAFF. CDR3 DNA: TGTGCCAGCAGTAATATGAACACTGAAGCTTTCTTT. V and J are TRBV12-3 or TRBV12-4 and TRBJ1-1; D call uncertain. With 5 bases removed from V and 0 bases from J, the gap between germline ends came to 4 bases. CDR3 length: 12 residues.

The chain is built from TRBV30 and TRBJ2-3; D is unclear. Deletions cut 4 bases from V and 4 bases from J, with 9 bases between. This CDR3 has 12 amino acids. Per the germline V gene, CDR1 is GTSNPN and CDR2 is SVGIG (reference sequence). CDR3 protein: CAWTPRADTQYF. Written as DNA, the CDR3 is TGTGCCTGGACCCCCAGAGCAGATACGCAGTATTTT. Filled out from reference TRBV30 and TRBJ2-3, the complete variable domain reads SQTIHQWPATLVQPVGSPLSLECTVEGTSNPNLYWYRQAAGRGLQLLFYSVGIGQISSEVPQNLSASRPQDRQFILSSKKLLLSDSGFYLCAWTPRADTQYFGPGTRLTVL.

The chain joins TRBV20-1 to TRBJ2-7; D possibly uses TRBD1 or TRBD2 (5 bases each). CDR3 size: 13 residues. V shed 5 bases and J shed 2 bases, with 13 bases lying between them. Germline loops: CDR1 DFQATT, CDR2 SNEGSKA (reference sequence). For the CDR3, the DNA is TGCAGTGCTTCCAGGGACGCCGCCTACGAGCAGTACTTC. This translates into CSASRDAAYEQYF.

The rearrangement links TRBV9 to TRBJ1-4; D is possibly TRBD1 (5 bases). The CDR3 is 15 residues long. The germline V gene encodes CDR1 SGDLS and CDR2 YYNGEE. V was shortened by 4 bases and J by 5 bases, with 15 bases between the two germline ends. The CDR3 protein is CASSPHTGPNEKLFF. CDR3 DNA sequence: TGTGCCAGCAGCCCCCACACGGGGCCGAATGAAAAACTGTTTTTT.

The chain has TRBV4-3 and TRBJ1-1; D is uncertain. The CDR3 has 14 amino acids. Looked up from germline, CDR1 is LGHNA and CDR2 is YSLEER. V was cut by 3 bases and J by 3 bases, with 11 bases left in between. The DNA of the CDR3 is TGCGCCAGCAGCCAGGTTCTCGGGTACACTGAAGCTTTCTTT. This sequence encodes CASSQVLGYTEAFF.

This clonotype has more than one count but fewer than ten. The DNA for the CDR3 is TGTGCCAGCAGCTTAGCCCGACGACTAGCGGGGGGAAGGGAGACCCAGTACTTC. Translated, it gives CASSLARRLAGGRETQYF. The rearrangement links TRBV7-8 to TRBJ2-5, with TRBD2 matching 13 bases. After removal of 0 bases from V and 5 bases from J, the junction contained 9 bases not matched to a gene. Germline CDR1 is SGHVS and CDR2 is FQNEAQ. This CDR3 has 18 amino acids.

The rearrangement joins TRBV6-2 or TRBV6-3 to TRBJ2-2, with 9 bases lining up with TRBD1. This CDR3 contains 17 residues. CDR1 and CDR2 (germline): MNHEY, SVGEGT. With V trimmed by 6 bases and J by 0 bases, 8 bases remained unmatched. The CDR3 region is CASSLTRTGANTGELFF. In nucleotides, the CDR3 is TGTGCCAGCAGCTTGACTCGGACAGGGGCGAACACCGGGGAGCTGTTTTTT.

The J gene is TRBJ2-5, the V gene TRBV6-5; D could derive from TRBD1 or TRBD2 (6 bases each). The CDR3 is made up of 13 amino acids. CDR1 MNHEY and CDR2 SVGAGI come from the germline V gene. V lost 11 bases, J lost 2 bases, and 15 bases lay in between. This chain's CDR3 is CAGSQGRQETQYF. The CDR3 DNA is TGTGCCGGAAGTCAGGGGAGGCAAGAGACCCAGTACTTC.

The rearrangement joins TRBV4-3 to TRBJ1-4, with D uncertain. There are 14 residues in the CDR3. Trimming stripped 4 bases from V and 5 bases from J, with 11 bases between. CDR1 is LGHNA, CDR2 YSLEER, per germline. CDR3 loop: CASSLAEMNEKLFF. DNA of the CDR3: TGCGCCAGCAGCCTTGCGGAGATGAATGAAAAACTGTTTTTT.

This clonotype was seen at least ten times. V is TRBV4-2 and J is TRBJ2-1; the D gene is possibly TRBD1 (6 bases). V gave up 4 bases and J gave up 8 bases, with 15 bases separating them. This CDR3 is 14 amino acids long. Germline assignment: CDR1 LGHNA and CDR2 YNFKEQ. CDR3 amino acids: CASSLQDSPYEQFF. The CDR3 DNA reads TGTGCCAGCAGCCTGCAGGACAGTCCATATGAGCAGTTCTTC.

CDR3 sequence (DNA): TGTGCCAGCAGTTACAGGGGTGACTCCGAGCAGTACGTC. Its protein product is CASSYRGDSEQYV. The chain uses TRBV6-6 and TRBJ2-7, with D perhaps TRBD1 (5 bases). V lost 2 bases, J lost 6 bases, and 11 bases lay in between. Looked up from germline, CDR1 is MNHNY and CDR2 is SVGAGI (reference sequence). CDR3 size: 13 residues.

The chain carries TRBV5-8 and TRBJ2-7; the match to TRBD1 covers 7 bases. V lost 0 bases to trimming and J lost 0 bases; unmatched junction nucleotides: 0. Germline CDR1 reads SGHTS; CDR2 reads YDEGEE. CDR3 length: 14 residues. In DNA, the CDR3 is TGTGCCAGCAGCTTGGAGGGGGCCTCCTACGAGCAGTACTTC. This encodes CASSLEGASYEQYF.

J is TRBJ2-7 and V is TRBV4-1; D remains unclear. The CDR3 contains 14 residues. Per germline, CDR1 MGHRA and CDR2 YSYEKL. The V gene lost 0 bases and the J gene lost 3 bases, with 9 bases spanning the gap. The CDR3 nucleotides are TGCGCCAGCAGCCAAGATACAGCCAGCTACGAGCAGTACTTC. Its translation: CASSQDTASYEQYF.

This clonotype has a count of ten or more. V and J are TRBV20-1 and TRBJ1-2; D gene uncertain. Germline V CDR1 and CDR2: DFQATT, SNEGSKA (reference sequence). V was pared by 7 bases and J by 9 bases, with 27 bases between. CDR3 length: 15 residues. As DNA, the CDR3 is TGCAGTGGATTCCCCTACCTGGACGGAATTTATAGCTACACCTTC. Amino acid sequence: CSGFPYLDGIYSYTF.

This clonotype has only a few counts. The J gene is TRBJ1-5, the V gene TRBV5-1, with a tentative D call TRBD1 (5 bases). The germline V and J ends were trimmed by 4 bases and 2 bases, with 16 bases remaining between them. The CDR3 extends over 16 amino acids. CDR1 is SGHRS, CDR2 YFSETQ, per germline. Here the CDR3 reads CASSLGGGLGNQPQHF. The CDR3, as DNA: TGCGCCAGCAGCCTGGGGGGGGGACTAGGCAATCAGCCCCAGCATTTT. The full variable domain, rest sourced from reference TRBV5-1 and TRBJ1-5, is KAGVTQTPRYLIKTRGQQVTLSCSPISGHRSVSWYQQTPGQGLQFLFEYFSETQRNKGNFPGRFSGRQFSNSRSEMNVSTLELGDSALYLCASSLGGGLGNQPQHFGDGTRLSIL.

Many counts were recorded for this clonotype. The chain carries TRBV19 and TRBJ2-4; 9 bases match TRBD1. The ends lost 3 bases at V and 13 bases at J; junction bases unmatched: 4. The CDR3 has 12 residues. In germline, CDR1 is LNHDA, CDR2 SQIVND (reference sequence). The CDR3 sequence is CASSIQTGGQYF. The CDR3 DNA reads TGTGCCAGTAGTATTCAGACAGGGGGGCAGTACTTC.

This clonotype was counted at least ten times. This rearrangement joins TRBV11-2 to TRBJ2-1, with 8 bases aligning to TRBD1. The J segment lost 10 bases and the V segment lost 1 base, leaving 3 bases of the junction unmatched. Looked up from germline, CDR1 is SGHAT and CDR2 is FQNNGV. The CDR3 sequence is 13 residues long. CDR3 nucleotide sequence: TGTGCCAGCAGCTTAGGACAGGGGATGGAGCAGTTCTTC. Translated: CASSLGQGMEQFF.

The chain employs TRBV27 and TRBJ2-7; D remains ambiguous. V dropped 4 bases and J dropped 0 bases, with 7 bases sitting between them. This CDR3 region has 13 residues. Germline lookup yields CDR1 MNHEY and CDR2 SMNVEV (reference sequence). The CDR3 reads CASSSRLSYEQYF. As DNA, the CDR3 is TGTGCCAGCAGTTCGCGCCTCTCCTACGAGCAGTACTTC.

The rearrangement joins TRBV20-1 to TRBJ2-3; 8 positions agree with TRBD1. V lost 0 bases, J lost 5 bases, and 7 bases stayed unmatched. The germline gives CDR1 DFQATT, CDR2 SNEGSKA (reference sequence). There are 15 residues in the CDR3. The CDR3 bases are TGCAGTGCTAGAGATCCGCAGGGGGCAGGAGATACGCAGTATTTT. This gives the protein CSARDPQGAGDTQYF.

J is TRBJ2-3 and V is TRBV29-1; TRBD2 matches 7 bases. Unmatched junction bases numbered 12, after V lost 1 base and J lost 5 bases. The CDR3 has 16 residues. Germline CDR1 is SQVTM and CDR2 is ANQGSEA. This chain's CDR3 is CSVEGEGRGGRDTQYF. The DNA of the CDR3 is TGCAGCGTTGAAGGGGAGGGGCGGGGTGGTAGAGATACGCAGTATTTT.

The genes are TRBV20-1 and TRBJ2-4; D call uncertain. Germline V gene lookup returns CDR1 DFQATT and CDR2 SNEGSKA (reference sequence). This CDR3 contains 13 residues. Trimming removed 4 bases at V and 0 bases at J, with 7 bases between. The CDR3 bases are TGCAGTGCTAACCTCGGAGCCAAAAACATTCAGTACTTC. It encodes CSANLGAKNIQYF.